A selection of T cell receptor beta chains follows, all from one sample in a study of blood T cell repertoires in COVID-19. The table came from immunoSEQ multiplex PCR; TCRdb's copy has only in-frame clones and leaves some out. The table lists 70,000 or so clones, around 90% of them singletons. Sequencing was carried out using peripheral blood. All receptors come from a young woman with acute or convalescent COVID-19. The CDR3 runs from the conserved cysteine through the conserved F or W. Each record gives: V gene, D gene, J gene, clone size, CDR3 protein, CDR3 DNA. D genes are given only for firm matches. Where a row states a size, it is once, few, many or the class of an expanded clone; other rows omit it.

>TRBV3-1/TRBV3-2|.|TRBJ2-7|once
CASSLRGSYEQYF
TGTGCCAGCAGTCTACGTGGCTCCTACGAGCAGTACTTC
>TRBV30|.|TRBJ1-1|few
CAWTQGGEVEAFF
TGTGCCTGGACCCAAGGCGGGGAGGTTGAAGCTTTCTTT
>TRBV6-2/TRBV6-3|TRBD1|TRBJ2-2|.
CASSYSPGGRTGELFF
TGTGCCAGCAGTTACTCACCAGGGGGAAGAACCGGGGAGCTGTTTTTT
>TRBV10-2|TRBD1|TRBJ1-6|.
CASSESGTEINSPLHF
TGCGCCAGCAGTGAGTCCGGGACAGAAATTAATTCACCCCTCCACTTT
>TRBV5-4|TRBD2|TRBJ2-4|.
CASSLGRESSNIQYF
TGTGCCAGCAGCTTGGGGCGGGAGTCCTCAAACATTCAGTACTTC
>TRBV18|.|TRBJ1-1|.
CASSPDSAEAFF
TGTGCCAGCTCACCAGATAGTGCTGAAGCTTTCTTT
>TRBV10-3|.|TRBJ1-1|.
CAIRRGLNTEAFF
TGTGCCATCAGGCGGGGATTGAACACTGAAGCTTTCTTT
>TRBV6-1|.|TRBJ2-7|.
CASSDQYEQYF
TGTGCCAGCAGTGACCAATACGAGCAGTACTTC
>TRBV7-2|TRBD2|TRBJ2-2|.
CASSSRYSGRAATGELFF
TGTGCCAGCAGCTCCCGTTATAGCGGGAGGGCCGCCACCGGGGAGCTGTTTTTT
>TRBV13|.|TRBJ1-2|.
CASNLSGYGYTF
TGTGCCAGCAACTTATCGGGCTATGGCTACACCTTC
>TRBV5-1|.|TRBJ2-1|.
CASRNSSYNEQFF
TGCGCCAGCAGGAATAGCTCCTACAATGAGCAGTTCTTC
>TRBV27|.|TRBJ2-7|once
CASSPGPSFYEQYF
TGTGCCAGCAGCCCAGGCCCCTCTTTCTACGAGCAGTACTTC